This is a list of T cell receptor beta chains from one sample in a study of shared clonotypes between healthy human individuals. Repertoires were generated with immunoSEQ multiplex PCR, while TCRdb's copy carries only in-frame clones and drops some. The data show some 2,400,000 clones, with almost 96% seen just once and 0.1% to 0.15% held by the top ten. Sequencing was carried out using naive CD4+ T cells sorted from blood. Source of these receptors: a man younger than 30 in good health. Both conserved end residues are part of each CDR3. Fields, in order: clone size, D gene, V gene, CDR3 length, J gene, CDR3 DNA, CDR3 protein. D genes are given only for firm matches. Some rows mark clone size as missing; the rest say once, few, many or name a class of expanded clone.

NA,TRBD1,TRBV28,14,TRBJ2-7,TGTGCCAGCAGTTCTCCGGGACAGGGCTACGAGCAGTACTTC,CASSSPGQGYEQYF
NA,TRBD1,TRBV28,15,TRBJ1-5,TGTGCCAGCAGTTTGGGACAGGGGTTCAATCAGCCCCAGCATTTT,CASSLGQGFNQPQHF
NA,NA,TRBV4-1,13,TRBJ2-5,TGCGCCAGCAGCCTACTACTGCTGGAGACCCAGTACTTC,CASSLLLLETQYF
NA,NA,TRBV10-3,13,TRBJ2-2,TGTGCCATCAGTCGGGTCGACACCGGGGAGCTGTTTTTT,CAISRVDTGELFF
NA,NA,TRBV18,14,TRBJ2-7,TGTGCCAGCTCACAGTATACGGACAGCTACGAGCAGTACTTC,CASSQYTDSYEQYF
NA,TRBD1,TRBV11-2,13,TRBJ1-4,TGTGCCAGCAGCCAGGACAGGGGTGAAAAACTGTTTTTT,CASSQDRGEKLFF
NA,TRBD1,TRBV5-4,14,TRBJ1-1,TGTGCCAGCAGCCGGGACAGGGGGAACACTGAAGCTTTCTTT,CASSRDRGNTEAFF
NA,NA,TRBV2,14,TRBJ1-4,TGTGCCAGCAGCCTCGGGGGGCTCGGTGAAAAACTGTTTTTT,CASSLGGLGEKLFF
NA,TRBD2,TRBV9,14,TRBJ2-1,TGTGCCAGCAGCGCTTCCGGGACTAGCGGGAGTTTTTTCTTC,CASSASGTSGSFFF
NA,TRBD1,TRBV19,16,TRBJ2-7,TGTGCCAGTAGTATGGTGGGACAGCCACGTCCCTACGAGCAGTACTTC,CASSMVGQPRPYEQYF
NA,TRBD1,TRBV9,13,TRBJ1-4,TGTGCCAGCAGCGCCAGGGGGCGAGAAAAACTGTTTTTT,CASSARGREKLFF
NA,TRBD2,TRBV5-4,16,TRBJ2-3,TGTGCCAGCAGCGGGGGACTAGCGGGAGGGCCGGTTACGCAGTATTTT,CASSGGLAGGPVTQYF
once,TRBD2,TRBV7-2,15,TRBJ2-2,TGTGCCAGCACTCCCAGTCCGGGAGGAACCGGGGAGCTGTTTTTT,CASTPSPGGTGELFF
NA,TRBD2,TRBV6-1,15,TRBJ2-7,TGTGCCAGCAGCACCGGGACTAGCGTAACCTACGAGCAGTACTTC,CASSTGTSVTYEQYF
NA,NA,TRBV6-1,13,TRBJ2-5,TGTGCCAGCACTAGCAGGGTAGCAGAGACCCAGTACTTC,CASTSRVAETQYF
NA,NA,TRBV7-2,17,TRBJ1-1,TGTGCCAGCAGCTTAGTTTCAGTCGGCATCATGAACACTGAAGCTTTCTTT,CASSLVSVGIMNTEAFF
NA,TRBD1,TRBV5-1,16,TRBJ2-5,TGCGCCAGCAGCTTGAGCAGCCGACAGGGGAAAGAGACCCAGTACTTC,CASSLSSRQGKETQYF
NA,TRBD1,TRBV10-3,16,TRBJ2-4,TGTGCCATCAGTGAGTCTAGTCGGACAGGGGCAAACATTCAGTACTTC,CAISESSRTGANIQYF
NA,TRBD1,TRBV11-3,13,TRBJ2-5,TGTGCCAGCAGCCTCCACAGGGGCGAGACCCAGTACTTC,CASSLHRGETQYF
NA,NA,TRBV30,12,TRBJ2-7,TGTGCCTGGAGTACTGGGCGGGACGAGCAGTACTTC,CAWSTGRDEQYF
once,NA,TRBV6-5,12,TRBJ1-2,TGTGCCAGCAGTCCCGGGGTGGGAGGCTACACCTTC,CASSPGVGGYTF
NA,NA,TRBV5-1,16,TRBJ1-5,TGCGCCAGCAGCTTGCCGGGTCGGGGTAGCAATCAGCCCCAGCATTTT,CASSLPGRGSNQPQHF
NA,NA,TRBV29-1,14,TRBJ1-5,TGCAGCGTTGTTTTGAAGGGGAGGGATCAGCCCCAGCATTTT,CSVVLKGRDQPQHF
NA,NA,TRBV7-8,17,TRBJ1-6,TGTGCCAGCAGCAAGGGGATGGGGGGGTTCAATAATTCACCCCTCCACTTT,CASSKGMGGFNNSPLHF
NA,NA,TRBV9,12,TRBJ1-2,TGTGCCAGTCAGCGGGCTAACTATGGCTACACCTTC,CASQRANYGYTF
NA,NA,TRBV11-2,13,TRBJ1-6,TGTGCCAGCAGGCTGACGGGGGATTCACCCCTCCACTTT,CASRLTGDSPLHF
NA,TRBD2,TRBV6-6,16,TRBJ2-3,TGTGCCAGCAGTTCGGGACTAGCGGGAGGGGCAGATACGCAGTATTTT,CASSSGLAGGADTQYF
NA,TRBD2,TRBV5-1,17,TRBJ2-3,TGCGCCAGCAGCTTGGCGACTAGCGGGCTGGGAGCAGATACGCAGTATTTT,CASSLATSGLGADTQYF
NA,NA,TRBV5-1,14,TRBJ2-2,TGCGCCAGCAGCTTGTTCGACGGCTCCGGGGAGCTGTTTTTT,CASSLFDGSGELFF
NA,NA,TRBV5-1,15,TRBJ1-1,TGCGCCAGCAGCTTGACGGCAGACTTGAACACTGAAGCTTTCTTT,CASSLTADLNTEAFF
NA,NA,TRBV27,16,TRBJ2-3,TGTGCCAGCAGTCACCTGGACTTTACTAGCACAGATACGCAGTATTTT,CASSHLDFTSTDTQYF
NA,NA,TRBV13,16,TRBJ1-3,TGTGCCAGCAGCTCGCGGAGGGGGGTTACTGGAAACACCATATATTTT,CASSSRRGVTGNTIYF
once,NA,TRBV19,14,TRBJ1-1,TGTGCCAGTAGTATGGGAGAAAGGAGGACTGAAGCTTTCTTT,CASSMGERRTEAFF
NA,NA,TRBV11-2,18,TRBJ2-6,TGTGCCAGCAGCTTATGGAGGACTAATCCCTCTGGGGCCAACGTCCTGACTTTC,CASSLWRTNPSGANVLTF
NA,TRBD2,TRBV15,14,TRBJ2-7,TGTGCCACCAGCAGCCAGCGGGAGGTAAGCGAGCAGTACTTC,CATSSQREVSEQYF
NA,NA,TRBV10-1,13,TRBJ2-1,TGCGCCAGCAGTGAGTCCCCAGGGGGGGTCCCGATCTTC,CASSESPGGVPIF
NA,TRBD2,TRBV5-1,14,TRBJ2-1,TGCGCCAGCAGCATCGGGACTAGTAGCGATGAGCAGTTCTTC,CASSIGTSSDEQFF
NA,NA,TRBV27,16,TRBJ1-6,TGTGCCAGCAGTTCCCTGGGGACGGGTCCCAATTCACCCCTCCACTTT,CASSSLGTGPNSPLHF
NA,TRBD1,TRBV5-4,16,TRBJ2-7,TGTGCCAGCAGCCTAGGGGACGCTGGACAGGGAAGGGAGCAGTACTTC,CASSLGDAGQGREQYF
NA,TRBD2,TRBV7-8,18,TRBJ2-1,TGTGCCAGCAGCTCCCCGCTGGCGGGAGGGGGCTCCTACAATGAGCAGTTCTTC,CASSSPLAGGGSYNEQFF
once,NA,TRBV6-5,14,TRBJ2-1,TGTGCCAGCAGTCGGGGGGCCGGGTCCAATGAGCAGTTCTTC,CASSRGAGSNEQFF
NA,NA,TRBV6-6,16,TRBJ1-2,TGTGCCAGCAGTTCTCCCGGGGGAGGGCCCCGGTATGGCTACACCTTC,CASSSPGGGPRYGYTF
NA,TRBD1,TRBV5-4,15,TRBJ1-5,TGTGCCAGCAGCTTGGGGGGACAGAGGAATCAGCCCCAGCATTTT,CASSLGGQRNQPQHF
few,NA,TRBV5-4,13,TRBJ1-2,TGTGCCAGCAGTTTTGACAGGTCCGGCGGCTACACCTTC,CASSFDRSGGYTF
NA,TRBD2,TRBV9,20,TRBJ2-2,TGTGCCAGCAGCGTCGCCGGGACTAGCGGGAGAGCCCCGGGCACCGGGGAGCTGTTTTTT,CASSVAGTSGRAPGTGELFF
NA,NA,TRBV7-9,16,TRBJ1-4,TGTGCCAGCAGCCTAAGGACAGTCTCAACTAATGAAAAACTGTTTTTT,CASSLRTVSTNEKLFF
NA,NA,TRBV20-1,11,TRBJ1-3,TGCAGTGCTAGAGATAGGGACACCATATATTTT,CSARDRDTIYF
NA,NA,TRBV5-1,14,TRBJ2-7,TGCGCCAGCAGCTTGGGGCAGCTTGCGGGCGAGCAGTACTTC,CASSLGQLAGEQYF
NA,NA,TRBV11-2,12,TRBJ1-1,TGTGCCAGCAGCTTTAGGGACACTGAAGCTTTCTTT,CASSFRDTEAFF
NA,NA,TRBV6-5,13,TRBJ1-5,TGTGCCAGCAGCTCGACAGGCAATCAGCCCCAGCATTTT,CASSSTGNQPQHF
NA,NA,TRBV27,17,TRBJ1-3,TGTGCCAGAATCGGGCCGGGGGCCTGGAGCTCTGGAAACACCATATATTTT,CARIGPGAWSSGNTIYF
NA,NA,TRBV5-4,15,TRBJ1-4,TGTGCCAGCAGCGGGAAACAGGGATTGAATGAAAAACTGTTTTTT,CASSGKQGLNEKLFF
NA,NA,TRBV7-2,16,TRBJ1-2,TGTGCCAGCAGCTTAGGGACGGCGGGGTTTAACTATGGCTACACCTTC,CASSLGTAGFNYGYTF
NA,NA,TRBV6-5,15,TRBJ2-2,TGTGCCAGCAGTCAAGGGACGGGGGTCACCGGGGAGCTGTTTTTT,CASSQGTGVTGELFF
NA,TRBD2,TRBV7-8,15,TRBJ2-7,TGTGCCAGCACCGAGGGCCCTAGCGGTTCCTACGAGCAGTACTTC,CASTEGPSGSYEQYF
once,TRBD1,TRBV19,15,TRBJ1-5,TGTGCCAGTAGAGACAGGGACTATAGCAATCAGCCCCAGCATTTT,CASRDRDYSNQPQHF
NA,NA,TRBV7-8,15,TRBJ2-2,TGTGCCAGCAGCGGAGGGGCAGCGAACACCGGGGAGCTGTTTTTT,CASSGGAANTGELFF
once,TRBD1,TRBV28,14,TRBJ2-7,TGTGCCAGCAGCCGGGCAGGGGGCACCTACGAGCAGTACTTC,CASSRAGGTYEQYF